The following is a T cell receptor beta chain sequence with its context. Germline assignment: CDR1 SNHLY and CDR2 FYNNEI. V lost 3 bases and J lost 1; bases outside the gene matches: 5. The CDR3 has 15 amino acids. Libraries were prepared by immunoSEQ multiplex PCR; TCRdb keeps only in-frame clonotypes and omits some of them. The table shows about 210,000 clones, with 80% to 90% occurring only once. The source of the sample is a study of blood T cell repertoires in COVID-19. The sequenced sample was peripheral blood. This TCR was recovered from a man aged 45 to 65 with active or convalescent COVID-19. The J gene is TRBJ2-5, the V gene TRBV2; 7 nucleotides agree with TRBD2. DNA for the CDR3: TGTGCCAGCAGTGATGCCGCGGGAGCCCAAGAGACCCAGTACTTC. It specifies CASSDAAGAQETQYF.